Presented here are 7 T cell receptor beta chains from one specimen sequenced in a study of blood T cell repertoires in COVID-19. Method: immunoSEQ multiplex PCR; TCRdb's copy keeps in-frame clones and lacks some. The table lists about 220,000 clones, 88% of them singletons, with approximately 2.7% in the top ten. Sequencing was performed on PBMCs or T cells enriched from blood (not recorded which). All receptors come from a woman younger than 45 who had recovered from COVID-19.

The chain is built from TRBV20-1 and TRBJ2-1; 8 bases map to TRBD1. The CDR3 contains 15 residues. Per germline, CDR1 DFQATT and CDR2 SNEGSKA (reference sequence). V lost 3 bases to trimming and J lost 6 bases; unmatched junction nucleotides: 10. CDR3 coding DNA: TGCAGTGCTAGTTTACCAGGGGGCAAGGTCAATGAGCAGTTCTTC. Protein: CSASLPGGKVNEQFF.

The chain links TRBV5-6 to TRBJ2-5, with 8 bases lining up with TRBD2. Germline V CDR1 and CDR2: SGHDT, YYEEEE. The V segment lost 6 bases and the J segment 5 bases; nucleotides outside the gene matches: 9. The CDR3 sequence is 14 residues long. CDR3 residues: CASTLAGPWETQYF. CDR3 DNA: TGTGCCAGCACCCTAGCGGGCCCCTGGGAGACCCAGTACTTC.

The chain carries TRBV24-1 and TRBJ2-1; TRBD1 is a possible D gene (8 bases). The germline CDR1 and CDR2 sequences are KGHDR and SFDVKD. The CDR3 is made up of 15 amino acids. V was shortened by 3 bases and J by 4 bases, with 12 bases between the two germline ends. The CDR3 spells CATSDPQGGYNEQFF. In DNA, the CDR3 is TGTGCCACCAGTGATCCACAGGGGGGGTACAATGAGCAGTTCTTC.

The rearrangement links TRBV21-1 to TRBJ1-1; the D segment call TRBD1 is taken from the table without a DNA check. TRBV21-1 is designated a pseudogene. CDR3 length: 14 amino acids. The CDR3 region has the DNA TGTGCCAGCAGCTTACGTCCGGGACAGTCTGAAGCTTTCTTT. It specifies CASSLRPGQSEAFF.

V and J are TRBV7-9 and TRBJ1-3; D gene unclear. V dropped 0 bases and J dropped 3 bases, with 9 bases sitting between them. Germline V gives CDR1 SEHNR, CDR2 FQNEAQ (reference sequence). The CDR3 consists of 15 residues. The chain's CDR3 is CASSLAALVGNTIYF. CDR3 bases: TGTGCCAGCAGCTTAGCAGCCCTCGTTGGAAACACCATATATTTT.

V usage is TRBV7-9 and J usage is TRBJ1-3; D ambiguous. V was pared by 4 bases and J by 3 bases, with 13 bases between. CDR3 length equals 15 residues. The germline V gene encodes CDR1 SEHNR and CDR2 FQNEAQ (reference sequence). The chain's CDR3 is CASSSSVTFGNTIYF. CDR3 DNA sequence: TGTGCCAGCAGCTCGAGCGTGACGTTTGGAAACACCATATATTTT. Complete variable domain (other parts from reference TRBV7-9 and TRBJ1-3): DTGVSQNPRHKITKRGQNVTFRCDPISEHNRLYWYRQTLGQGPEFLTYFQNEAQLEKSRLLSDRFSAERPKGSFSTLEIQRTEQGDSAMYLCASSSSVTFGNTIYFGEGSWLTVV.

The chain joins TRBV5-1 to TRBJ2-1; D is possibly TRBD1 (6 bases). This CDR3 contains 12 residues. Germline CDR1 reads SGHRS; CDR2 reads YFSETQ. V lost 0 bases to trimming and J lost 15 bases, with 13 bases between them. CDR3 amino acids: CASSLDAGASFF. CDR3 bases: TGCGCCAGCAGCTTGGACGCAGGGGCGTCGTTCTTC.